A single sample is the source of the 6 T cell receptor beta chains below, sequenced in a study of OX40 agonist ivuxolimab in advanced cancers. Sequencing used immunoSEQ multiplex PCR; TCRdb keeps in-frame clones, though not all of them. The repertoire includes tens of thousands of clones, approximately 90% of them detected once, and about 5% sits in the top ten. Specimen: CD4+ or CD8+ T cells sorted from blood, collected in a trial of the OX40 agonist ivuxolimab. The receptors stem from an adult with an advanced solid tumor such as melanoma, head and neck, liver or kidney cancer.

Written as DNA, the CDR3 is TGTGCCAGCTCCGACGGCGGGAGATCGGGGTACGAGCAGTACTTC. This gives the protein CASSDGGRSGYEQYF. The chain has TRBV28 and TRBJ2-7; 7 bases are a match to TRBD2. The CDR3 sequence is 15 residues long. Germline lookup yields CDR1 MDHEN and CDR2 SYDVKM. Trimming took 8 bases from V and 4 from J; bases not matched to a gene: 14.

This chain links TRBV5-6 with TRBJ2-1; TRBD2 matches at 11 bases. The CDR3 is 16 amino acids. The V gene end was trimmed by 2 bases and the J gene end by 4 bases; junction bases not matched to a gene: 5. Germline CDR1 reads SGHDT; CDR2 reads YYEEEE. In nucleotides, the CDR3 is TGTGCCAGCAGCTTTTCCGGGACTAGCGGATACAATGAGCAGTTCTTC. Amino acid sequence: CASSFSGTSGYNEQFF.

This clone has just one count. The CDR3 bases are TGTGCCAGCAGTCCGACAGGTTACAATCAGCCCCAGCATTTT. Translating gives CASSPTGYNQPQHF. The chain is built from TRBV2 and TRBJ1-5, with TRBD1 as a possible D gene (6 bases). Germline-derived CDR1 and CDR2 are SNHLY and FYNNEI. This CDR3 contains 14 residues. Trimming removed 5 bases at V and 3 bases at J, with 11 bases between.

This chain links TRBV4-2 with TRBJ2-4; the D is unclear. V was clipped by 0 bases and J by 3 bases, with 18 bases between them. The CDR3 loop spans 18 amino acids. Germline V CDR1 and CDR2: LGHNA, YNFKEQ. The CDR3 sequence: CASSQDGPIAGGKNIQYF. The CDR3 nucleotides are TGTGCCAGCAGCCAAGACGGACCCATAGCTGGCGGCAAAAACATTCAGTACTTC.

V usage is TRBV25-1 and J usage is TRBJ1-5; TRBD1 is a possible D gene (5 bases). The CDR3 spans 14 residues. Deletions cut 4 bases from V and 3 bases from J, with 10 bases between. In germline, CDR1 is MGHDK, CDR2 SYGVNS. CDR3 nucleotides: TGTGCCAGCAGTGCCACAGGTTCCAATCAGCCCCAGCATTTT. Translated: CASSATGSNQPQHF.

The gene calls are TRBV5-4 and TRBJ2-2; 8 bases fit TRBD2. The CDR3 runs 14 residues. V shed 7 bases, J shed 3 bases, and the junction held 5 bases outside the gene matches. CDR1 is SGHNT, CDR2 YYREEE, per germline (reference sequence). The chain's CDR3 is CASSREVHTGELFF. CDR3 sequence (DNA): TGTGCCAGCTCGCGGGAGGTACACACCGGGGAGCTGTTTTTT.